The entry below gives a single T cell receptor beta chain sequence along with its context. No antigen is known for it. Within the sample, other DNA sequences also encode this same CDR3. The donors were in the approximately 120-subject validation cohort, distinct from the roughly 700-subject first cohort. This entry comes from a study of cytomegalovirus exposure and HLA in healthy donors. This CDR3 has 14 residues. The germline CDR1 and CDR2 sequences are MNHEY and SMNVEV (reference sequence). V lost 4 bases and J lost 0, with 6 bases in between. General study findings and limits: Most sequenced TCRs were rare (though some public TCRs occurred in many donors). A classifier reportedly called cytomegalovirus status with high sensitivity and specificity. Altogether, some 170 TCR beta chains were recorded as cytomegalovirus-associated.

Generated by immunoSEQ multiplex PCR, the TCRdb table keeps only in-frame clones and is missing some. The data contain 150,000 or so clones, 94% of them singletons. V gene TRBV27 combines with J gene TRBJ1-4; D remains unclear. The receptor was derived from a man in his late teens or twenties in good health and CMV-seropositive. The sequenced sample consisted of PBMCs. CDR3: CASSSLATNEKLFF. The CDR3 nucleotides read TGTGCCAGCAGTTCCCTCGCAACTAATGAAAAACTGTTTTTT. The whole variable domain, remainder taken from reference TRBV27 and TRBJ1-4, is EAQVTQNPRYLITVTGKKLTVTCSQNMNHEYMSWYRQDPGLGLRQIYYSMNVEVTDKGDVPEGYKVSRKEKRNFPLILESPSPNQTSLYFCASSSLATNEKLFFGSGTQLSVL.